These 10 T cell receptor delta chains were all obtained from the same sample, sequenced in a study of Vδ1+ human thymocytes. Study results and limitations: Thymic TRG and TRD repertoires appeared highly polyclonal.

These receptors have no known antigen. Sequences come from RNA converted to cDNA by reverse transcription. CDR3 amplicons came from multiplex PCR with pooled V-gene forward and constant-region reverse primers. TCRdb reanalyzed the multiplex PCR reads using CATT. This sample carries about 75,000 delta-chain clones, approximately 34% of them seen once, and the ten largest clones take approximately 0.25%. The sequenced material came from Vdelta1+ gamma-delta thymocytes from the thymus. Subset: FACS-sorted CD3+ TCRalphabeta- TCRVdelta1+ TCRVdelta2- thymocytes. Every receptor here comes from a boy in the first two years of life who had congenital heart surgery.

On this clone: This specimen includes other DNA sequences encoding the same CDR3. The chain recombines TRDV1 with TRDJ1; no firm D call. The CDR3 length is 13 residues. V lost 0 bases to trimming and J lost 3 bases, with 5 bases between them. In germline, CDR1 is TSWWSYY, CDR2 QGS. CDR3 in DNA: TGTGCTCTTGGGGAACTAATACCCGATAAACTCATCTTT. Translation gives CALGELIPDKLIF.

In its sample, this clone was seen a few times. The gene calls are TRDV1 and TRDJ1, with 12 bases that match TRDD3. The CDR3 is 17 residues long. The germline V gene has CDR1 TSWWSYY and CDR2 QGS. Germline trimming cut 1 base from V and 10 bases from J; bases unmatched to any gene: 13. CDR3 nucleotide sequence: TGTGCTCTTGGGGAACCACGCCAGAGACTGGGGGATACACCACTCATCTTT. It encodes CALGEPRQRLGDTPLIF.

This clone appeared a few times. This chain connects TRDV1 to TRDJ1; TRDD3 matches 7 bases. Germline CDR1 reads TSWWSYY; CDR2 reads QGS. The CDR3 length is 18 residues. V was clipped by 0 bases and J by 0 bases; unmatched bases: 10. The chain's CDR3 is CALGELGYWGGDTDKLIF. CDR3 DNA sequence: TGTGCTCTTGGGGAACTGGGCTACTGGGGCGGGGACACCGATAAACTCATCTTT.

This clone was observed a handful of times. The chain couples TRDV1 to TRDJ1; D not certain. The length of the CDR3 is 15 residues. V lost 2 bases, J lost 0 bases, and 10 bases lay in between. The germline V gene has CDR1 TSWWSYY and CDR2 QGS. The CDR3 bases are TGTGCTCTTGGGGAAGAGTTTCTATACACCGATAAACTCATCTTT. Residues: CALGEEFLYTDKLIF.

The chain recombines TRDV1 with TRDJ1, with 10 bases matching TRDD3. There are 15 residues in the CDR3. V shed 6 bases and J 3 bases; nucleotides not matched to a gene: 7. Germline assignment: CDR1 TSWWSYY and CDR2 QGS. The DNA for the CDR3 is TGTGCTCTTGGTGCAACTGGGGGATTAGCCGATAAACTCATCTTT. Its translation is CALGATGGLADKLIF.

V usage is TRDV1 and J usage is TRDJ1, with 13 bases identical to TRDD3. This CDR3 contains 21 residues. The ends lost 3 bases at V and 3 bases at J; junction bases unmatched: 19. Per germline, CDR1 TSWWSYY and CDR2 QGS. As DNA, the CDR3 is TGTGCTCTTGGGGACCCCCCAGATAGCAACTGGGGGATACGCGTACCCGATAAACTCATCTTT. It is translated as CALGDPPDSNWGIRVPDKLIF.

The sample holds a few counts of this clone. This chain uses TRDV1 with TRDJ1; 8 nucleotides line up with TRDD3. Per the germline V gene, CDR1 is TSWWSYY and CDR2 is QGS. The J segment lost 0 bases and the V segment lost 9 bases, leaving 21 bases of the junction unmatched. CDR3 size: 19 residues. This CDR3 is CALEGGWGYITTYTDKLIF. DNA of the CDR3: TGTGCTCTGGAGGGGGGGTGGGGATACATCACCACGTACACCGATAAACTCATCTTT.

This clone appeared a few times. The rearrangement links TRDV1 to TRDJ1; 8 nucleotides line up with TRDD3. The CDR3 is 20 residues long. Germline CDR1 TSWWSYY, CDR2 QGS. With V trimmed by 1 base and J by 0 bases, 16 bases remained unmatched. DNA for the CDR3: TGTGCTCTTGGGGAACCCTTTTACTGGGGGCCTGGGCGGTACACCGATAAACTCATCTTT. Translation gives CALGEPFYWGPGRYTDKLIF.

The rearrangement joins TRDV1 to TRDJ1, with 8 bases aligning to TRDD3. V shed 5 bases, J shed 1 base, and the junction held 18 bases outside the gene matches. The CDR3 has 19 amino acids. CDR1 and CDR2 (germline): TSWWSYY, QGS. The CDR3 nucleotides are TGTGCTCTTGGGAAGTTTGTCGGTACTGGGGGTTCCGCCACCGATAAACTCATCTTT. Translation gives CALGKFVGTGGSATDKLIF.

The table lists this clone with many counts. This specimen includes other DNA sequences encoding the same CDR3. The rearrangement joins TRDV2 to TRDJ1; 8 nucleotides agree with TRDD3. CDR3 length: 16 residues. The V segment lost 1 base and the J segment 0 bases; nucleotides outside the gene matches: 6. Per the germline V gene, CDR1 is GEAIGNYY and CDR2 is EKD. This CDR3 is CACDTSGGMYTDKLIF. The CDR3 nucleotides are TGTGCCTGTGACACGTCTGGGGGAATGTACACCGATAAACTCATCTTT.